This T cell receptor (beta chain) was identified in a study of brain metastases from non-small cell lung cancer. V lost 2 bases and J 1 base, leaving 5 bases between the germline ends. CDR3 size: 13 residues. CDR1 MGHDK and CDR2 SYGVNS come from the germline V gene. In regard to this clone: Its target is not known.

Repertoires were generated with immunoSEQ multiplex PCR, while TCRdb's copy carries only in-frame clones and drops some. The sample lists fewer than 550 clones; around 78% were seen once. Study-level findings and limits: Brain metastases shared most TCR repertoire with primaries, with sparse T cells.

This receptor was taken from a donor aged 40 or over with non-small cell lung cancer. Specimen: tissue from a brain metastasis. V gene TRBV25-1 combines with J gene TRBJ1-2; D unresolved. The CDR3 spells CASSETDNYGYTF. The CDR3 DNA sequence: TGTGCCAGCAGTGAAACAGATAACTATGGCTACACCTTC.